The clone carrying this T cell receptor beta chain showed up many times. Trimming shortened V by 5 bases and J by 10 bases, and 12 bases separated the two germline ends. Germline lookup yields CDR1 SGHTA and CDR2 FQGNSA. CDR3 size: 12 residues. Construction of the TCRbeta library involved unique molecular identifiers. TCRdb reprocessed the PCR reads with MiXCR, giving one entry per CDR3 protein. The table lists about 290,000 distinct CDR3 sequences, around 9.1% of them singletons. The sample is drawn from a study of T-cell reconstitution after alpha-beta-depleted transplantation in children. Here the sequenced sample was PBMCs, taken before TCRalphabeta/CD19-depleted stem cell transplant. The V and J genes are TRBV7-2 and TRBJ2-1; tentatively, D is TRBD1 (6 bases). The origin of this receptor is a boy under three years old with acute myeloid leukemia, due to receive a stem cell transplant. CDR3 coding DNA: TGTGCCAGCAGCCTACCCAGGGGCGAGCAGTTCTTC. This codes for CASSLPRGEQFF.